Listed here are 32 T cell receptor beta chains from one sample, sequenced in a study of Ad26.COV2.S vaccination and SARS-CoV-2 variants. Here immunoSEQ multiplex PCR was the method, and the copy in TCRdb shows in-frame clones only, minus some. The table lists 300,000 to 400,000 clones, approximately 86% of them singletons, with 1.9% in the top ten. Treatment of the sample: some 20 received Ad26.COV2.S at low or high dose, single or two shots; about 5 received placebo; per-sample allocation not given. Day 63 following the first vaccine or placebo injection was when the samples were taken. The material sequenced was peripheral blood, taken in a trial of Ad26.COV2.S vaccine versus placebo. The receptor source for this set is a person aged 18-60 years who received the Ad26.COV2.S COVID-19 vaccine or a placebo.

This clone was recorded only once. The V gene is TRBV24-1, the J gene TRBJ2-2, with D unclear. Deletions cut 0 bases from V and 2 bases from J, with 9 bases between. The CDR3 covers 16 residues. Germline CDR1 and CDR2: KGHDR and SFDVKD. CDR3 DNA: TGTGCCACCAGTGATTTGCATGGGCCCAACACCGGGGAGCTGTTTTTT. This translates into CATSDLHGPNTGELFF.

This chain joins TRBV30 and TRBJ2-1; TRBD2 matches at 10 bases. CDR3 size: 14 residues. CDR1 GTSNPN and CDR2 SVGIG come from the germline V gene (reference sequence). V gave up 6 bases and J gave up 6 bases; unmatched junction bases: 8. CDR3 protein: CACSLAGVTNEQFF. As DNA, the CDR3 is TGTGCCTGCTCTCTAGCGGGGGTTACCAATGAGCAGTTCTTC.

The table lists this clone with a count of one. A read error may account for a junction end that differs from germline. The genes are TRBV6-5 and TRBJ1-2; TRBD1 agrees at 12 bases. Germline CDR1 is MNHEY and CDR2 is SVGAGI. The CDR3 sequence is 14 residues long. The CDR3: CASSYGTGGYGHTF. The CDR3, as DNA: TGTGCCAGCAGTTACGGGACAGGGGGCTATGGCCACACCTTC.

The DNA of the CDR3 is TGTGCCAGCAGTGGAACTTCAACTAGCACAGATACGCAGTATTTT. Protein product: CASSGTSTSTDTQYF. The chain is built from TRBV9 and TRBJ2-3; D gene unclear. Looked up from germline, CDR1 is SGDLS and CDR2 is YYNGEE. The CDR3 is 15 residues long. V lost 5 bases and J lost 0, with 13 bases in between. Complete variable domain (other parts from reference TRBV9 and TRBJ2-3): DSGVTQTPKHLITATGQRVTLRCSPRSGDLSVYWYQQSLDQGLQFLIQYYNGEERAKGNILERFSAQQFPDLHSELNLSSLELGDSALYFCASSGTSTSTDTQYFGPGTRLTVL.

This rearrangement joins TRBV5-4 to TRBJ1-6, with D uncertain. V lost 2 bases and J lost 2, with 8 bases in between. Per the germline V gene, CDR1 is SGHNT and CDR2 is YYREEE (reference sequence). The length of the CDR3 is 15 residues. The CDR3 DNA is TGTGCCAGCAGCTTACAGACGACCTATAATTCACCCCTCCACTTT. Amino acids: CASSLQTTYNSPLHF.

This clone was counted once. The chain joins TRBV7-6 to TRBJ1-3, with D maybe TRBD1 (5 bases). The germline V gene encodes CDR1 SGHVS and CDR2 FNYEAQ. Trimming stripped 3 bases from V and 3 bases from J, with 18 bases between. The CDR3 sequence is 17 residues long. CDR3 sequence: CASSFSAIGGFGNTIYF. CDR3 in DNA: TGTGCCAGCAGCTTTTCCGCGATCGGGGGTTTTGGAAACACCATATATTTT.

This clone was seen only a few times. The chain joins TRBV6-4 to TRBJ2-2; no reliable D call. V was trimmed by 3 bases and J by 3 bases, leaving 2 bases between them. The CDR3 is 12 residues long. Germline assignment: CDR1 MRHNA and CDR2 SNTAGT. The CDR3 DNA reads TGTGCCAGCAGTGAGGACACCGGGGAGCTGTTTTTT. Protein sequence: CASSEDTGELFF.

The V gene is TRBV7-9, the J gene TRBJ1-3; the D is unclear. V lost 3 bases and J 3 bases, leaving 6 bases between the germline ends. This CDR3 comprises 13 residues. Germline V gene lookup returns CDR1 SEHNR and CDR2 FQNEAQ (reference sequence). CDR3 DNA: TGTGCCAGCAGCTTGTCAGATGGAAACACCATATATTTT. Its translation is CASSLSDGNTIYF.

This clone came up a few times. The chain carries TRBV3-1 (or the pseudogene TRBV3-2) and TRBJ2-2; no clear D. The germline V gene has CDR1 LGHDT and CDR2 YNNKEL (reference sequence). The V end was cut by 4 bases, the J end by 9 bases, with 9 bases between. The CDR3 has 12 amino acids. CDR3 DNA: TGTGCCAGCAGCCCAAGACCCCGGGAGCTGTTTTTT. As protein: CASSPRPRELFF.

V and J are TRBV9 and TRBJ1-3, with D possibly matching TRBD1 (6 bases). Deletions cut 5 bases from V and 2 bases from J, with 14 bases between. In germline, CDR1 is SGDLS, CDR2 YYNGEE. This CDR3 contains 15 residues. CDR3 nucleotides: TGTGCCAGCAGTCCCGACAGGTCGGCTGGAAACACCATATATTTT. Amino acid sequence: CASSPDRSAGNTIYF.

This chain links TRBV7-9 with TRBJ2-5; 8 positions agree with TRBD1. The junction had 7 bases not matched to a gene; V was cut back by 2 bases and J by 5 bases. The CDR3 length is 15 residues. Germline assignment: CDR1 SEHNR and CDR2 FQNEAQ (reference sequence). CDR3 DNA sequence: TGTGCCAGCAGCTTATCCCGGACAGGGAAGGAGACCCAGTACTTC. Amino acids: CASSLSRTGKETQYF. Together with reference TRBV7-9 and TRBJ2-5, the CDR3 gives the full variable domain: DTGVSQNPRHKITKRGQNVTFRCDPISEHNRLYWYRQTLGQGPEFLTYFQNEAQLEKSRLLSDRFSAERPKGSFSTLEIQRTEQGDSAMYLCASSLSRTGKETQYFGPGTRLLVL.

This clone appeared many times. The chain has TRBV6-4 and TRBJ1-4; 12 positions match TRBD1. The CDR3 has 14 residues. The V segment lost 3 bases and the J segment 7 bases; nucleotides outside the gene matches: 0. Germline assignment: CDR1 MRHNA and CDR2 SNTAGT. CDR3 in amino acids: CASSEGQGAEKLFF. The DNA for the CDR3 is TGTGCCAGCAGTGAGGGACAGGGGGCTGAAAAACTGTTTTTT.

This chain links TRBV19 with TRBJ2-3; no reliable D call. Germline V gene sequence: CDR1 LNHDA, CDR2 SQIVND (reference sequence). This CDR3 has 13 residues. V was shortened by 4 bases and J by 4 bases, with 9 bases between the two germline ends. The DNA for the CDR3 is TGTGCCAGTAGTAACTACCCCCCAGATACGCAGTATTTT. Amino acids: CASSNYPPDTQYF.

The chain combines TRBV7-9 with TRBJ1-1; TRBD1 matches at 9 bases. Losses at the gene ends were 5 bases for V and 10 bases for J; bases not matched to a gene: 14. The CDR3 runs 15 residues. Germline CDR1 and CDR2: SEHNR and FQNEAQ (reference sequence). CDR3 coding DNA: TGTGCCAGCAGCGCCTCCGGGACAGGGACCCTCTTAGCTTTCTTT. It is translated as CASSASGTGTLLAFF. The entire variable domain, with the rest obtained from reference TRBV7-9 and TRBJ1-1, is as follows: DTGVSQNPRHKITKRGQNVTFRCDPISEHNRLYWYRQTLGQGPEFLTYFQNEAQLEKSRLLSDRFSAERPKGSFSTLEIQRTEQGDSAMYLCASSASGTGTLLAFFGQGTRLTVV.

This clone was recorded only once. The CDR3 nucleotides read TGTGCCAGCAGCCAAGCCTCTGAGTACACCTTC. It specifies CASSQASEYTF. The gene calls are TRBV3-1 (or the pseudogene TRBV3-2) and TRBJ1-2; D not resolved. CDR3 length: 11 amino acids. The V gene lost 1 base and the J gene lost 11 bases, with 8 bases spanning the gap. CDR1 LGHDT and CDR2 YNNKEL come from the germline V gene (reference sequence).

V gene TRBV6-6 combines with J gene TRBJ2-7, with D uncertain. V gave up 2 bases and J gave up 2 bases, with 1 base separating them. The CDR3 spans 11 residues. Germline CDR1 is MNHNY and CDR2 is SVGAGI (reference sequence). The CDR3 DNA is TGTGCCAGCAGTTACACCTACGAGCAGTACTTC. It codes for CASSYTYEQYF.

V usage is TRBV7-2 and J usage is TRBJ1-5; 9 positions agree with TRBD1. CDR3 size: 14 residues. Germline assignment: CDR1 SGHTA and CDR2 FQGNSA. Germline trimming cut 0 bases from V and 9 bases from J; bases unmatched to any gene: 3. The CDR3 reads CASSLAGQGLPQHF. The CDR3 bases are TGTGCCAGCAGCTTAGCGGGACAGGGTCTGCCCCAGCATTTT.

The chain is built from TRBV5-1 and TRBJ1-1; possible D gene TRBD1, 6 bases. Trimming left V 0 bases short and J 3 bases short, with 12 bases between. This CDR3 has 15 residues. The germline V gene encodes CDR1 SGHRS and CDR2 YFSETQ. The CDR3: CASSLAGDIYTEAFF. CDR3 nucleotides: TGCGCCAGCAGCTTGGCGGGGGACATTTACACTGAAGCTTTCTTT.

This sequence joins TRBV2 and TRBJ2-2; TRBD1 agrees at 8 bases. The CDR3 is 15 residues long. The germline V gene encodes CDR1 SNHLY and CDR2 FYNNEI. J was trimmed by 7 bases and V by 5 bases; bases with no gene match: 9. The CDR3 DNA reads TGTGCCAGCAGTAGAGAACAGGGGGAAGTCGGGGAGCTGTTTTTT. Its translation is CASSREQGEVGELFF. Filled out from reference TRBV2 and TRBJ2-2, the complete variable domain reads EPEVTQTPSHQVTQMGQEVILRCVPISNHLYFYWYRQILGQKVEFLVSFYNNEISEKSEIFDDQFSVERPDGSNFTLKIRSTKLEDSAMYFCASSREQGEVGELFFGEGSRLTVL.

V is TRBV19 and J is TRBJ1-2, with a weak D call TRBD1 (6 bases). The CDR3 loop spans 16 amino acids. Germline values: CDR1 LNHDA, CDR2 SQIVND (reference sequence). V was trimmed by 1 base and J by 8 bases, leaving 20 bases between them. CDR3 nucleotide sequence: TGTGCCAGTAGTATAGGTGGGATAGGGGGGGCTGGCGGCTACACCTTC. It codes for CASSIGGIGGAGGYTF.

The chain links TRBV5-1 to TRBJ1-1; tentatively, D is TRBD1 (5 bases). Trimming cost V 1 base and J 1 base, with 8 bases left between them. This CDR3 is built from 14 residues. CDR1 is SGHRS, CDR2 YFSETQ, per germline. The CDR3 DNA reads TGCGCCAGCAGCTTGTTCACAGGGAACACTGAAGCTTTCTTT. Amino acid sequence: CASSLFTGNTEAFF.

This clone was observed a single time. The chain couples TRBV5-1 to TRBJ2-6; either TRBD1 or TRBD2 may fit D (5 bases each). V lost 4 bases to trimming and J lost 0 bases, with 14 bases between them. Looked up from germline, CDR1 is SGHRS and CDR2 is YFSETQ. This CDR3 is built from 17 residues. Here the CDR3 DNA reads TGCGCCAGCAGCCCCGCCGGGGCCTCCTCTGGGGCCAACGTCCTGACTTTC. Translated: CASSPAGASSGANVLTF.

The J gene is TRBJ2-5, the V gene TRBV9; 7 positions match TRBD1. With 0 bases clipped from V and 2 bases from J, the junction kept 1 base outside the gene matches. The CDR3 has 14 residues. Germline CDR1 and CDR2: SGDLS and YYNGEE. This CDR3 is CASSVGGQQETQYF. The CDR3 DNA reads TGTGCCAGCAGCGTAGGGGGACAGCAAGAGACCCAGTACTTC.

The rearrangement links TRBV19 to TRBJ1-5; D unresolved. The CDR3 spans 15 residues. V lost 8 bases and J 3 bases, leaving 17 bases between the germline ends. Germline V gives CDR1 LNHDA, CDR2 SQIVND (reference sequence). CDR3: CASSKVQAYNQPQHF. The CDR3 DNA reads as TGTGCCAGTTCCAAGGTGCAGGCCTACAATCAGCCCCAGCATTTT.

The chain recombines TRBV5-5 with TRBJ1-1; D is unclear. V lost 6 bases to trimming and J lost 6 bases, with 18 bases between them. The CDR3 has 14 amino acids. Germline CDR1 SGHKS, CDR2 YYEKEE (reference sequence). CDR3: CASTLDPAAAEAFF. The CDR3 coding sequence is TGTGCCAGCACCCTTGACCCCGCGGCCGCTGAAGCTTTCTTT.

This clone was seen just once. The genes are TRBV7-2 and TRBJ2-3; D is uncertain. The CDR3 is 13 amino acids. Per the germline V gene, CDR1 is SGHTA and CDR2 is FQGNSA. V shed 3 bases and J shed 4 bases, with 8 bases lying between them. Here the CDR3 DNA reads TGTGCCAGCAGCTTTCGGGCCGCAGATACGCAGTATTTT. Residues: CASSFRAADTQYF.

CDR3 bases: TGCGCCAGCAGTTGGACTACGAACACTGAAGCTTTCTTT. This gives the protein CASSWTTNTEAFF. J is TRBJ1-1 and V is TRBV4-3, with D unclear. Per germline, CDR1 LGHNA and CDR2 YSLEER. CDR3 size: 13 residues. V shed 6 bases and J shed 1 base, with 9 bases lying between them.

This clone was seen just once. The chain carries TRBV5-1 and TRBJ1-5, with 7 bases lining up with TRBD1. The CDR3 has 14 residues. The trim removed 0 bases at V and 7 bases at J, leaving 4 bases unmatched. From germline, CDR1 is SGHRS and CDR2 YFSETQ. CDR3 sequence: CASSLDQGVQPQHF. CDR3 coding DNA: TGCGCCAGCAGCTTGGACCAGGGGGTCCAGCCCCAGCATTTT.

V usage is TRBV6-5 and J usage is TRBJ2-2, with a weak D call TRBD1 (6 bases). The V and J ends lost 7 bases and 6 bases respectively, with 15 bases between them. CDR3 size: 14 residues. The V gene's germline CDR1 is MNHEY and CDR2 SVGAGI. In nucleotides, the CDR3 is TGTGCCAGCAACACCCTCTCAGGGGCCGGGGAGCTGTTTTTT. Translation gives CASNTLSGAGELFF.

CDR3 loop: CASSSAGTGNNEQFF. CDR3 DNA sequence: TGTGCCAGCAGCTCCGCCGGGACAGGGAACAATGAGCAGTTCTTC. V gene TRBV11-3 combines with J gene TRBJ2-1, with 9 bases that match TRBD1. Germline CDR1 is SGHNT and CDR2 is YENEEA. The V and J ends lost 4 bases and 5 bases, in that order; junction bases with no gene match: 6. This CDR3 contains 15 residues.

This chain links TRBV10-2 with TRBJ2-5; perhaps TRBD2 as D (5 bases). The germline CDR1 and CDR2 sequences are WSHSY and SAAADI. V lost 2 bases and J 7 bases, leaving 20 bases between the germline ends. CDR3 length: 16 amino acids. CDR3 bases: TGCGCCAGCAGTGAGATTCTTGACTCCTACCGGGGGACCCAGTACTTC. Amino acid sequence: CASSEILDSYRGTQYF.

Worth noting for this clone: Other nucleotide sequences from this sample produce the same CDR3. The rearrangement joins TRBV10-3 to TRBJ2-6; a weak D match, TRBD2 (5 bases). V was clipped by 0 bases and J by 0 bases, with 6 bases between them. The CDR3 contains 16 residues. In germline, CDR1 is ENHRY, CDR2 SYGVKD. The CDR3 coding sequence is TGTGCCATCAGTGAGTCGGGGAGCTCTGGGGCCAACGTCCTGACTTTC. Protein: CAISESGSSGANVLTF.